Sequencing of this TCR beta chain was carried out in a study of OX40 agonist ivuxolimab in advanced cancers. About the study: The dose of intravenous ivuxolimab that patients received every 2 weeks ranged from 0.01 to 10 mg/kg. General study results and limits: Not determined was the antigen specificity of the expanded peripheral T cells. Low normalized clonal expansion also occurred in some nonresponding patients.

The study sampled blood at baseline, cycle 4 day 1, and cycle 7 day 1. To note about this clone: The antigen remains unidentified.

The V gene's germline CDR1 is SGHVS and CDR2 FNYEAQ. This CDR3 contains 17 residues. Trimming removed 1 base at V and 5 bases at J, with 15 bases between. Sequenced by immunoSEQ multiplex PCR; TCRdb stores in-frame clones only, minus some. The data hold around 68,000 clones, with around nine tenths observed a single time. This receptor was obtained from an adult with an advanced solid tumor such as melanoma, head and neck, liver or kidney cancer. The V and J genes are TRBV7-6 and TRBJ1-6, with no clear D. The input for sequencing was CD4+ or CD8+ T cells sorted from blood, taken in a trial of the OX40 agonist ivuxolimab. The CDR3 reads CASSLVTRPNHNSPLHF. CDR3 in DNA: TGTGCCAGCAGCTTAGTCACTAGACCTAACCATAATTCACCCCTCCACTTT.